These 12 T cell receptor beta chains came from one sample sequenced in a study of vaccination and CD4 T cells after COVID-19. Regarding treatment: roughly 10-day PBMC culture with coronavirus spike peptide pools or control peptides (ViraFEST assay). No cognate antigen is known for these TCRs. Researchers used the Oncomine TCR Beta short-read assay to sequence DNA from cultured CD4+ T cells. From the PCR reads, TCRdb called clonotypes with MiXCR, one entry per CDR3 protein. The sample consists of about 17,000 distinct CDR3 sequences, around 45% of them appearing once. The source was CD4+ T cells from blood, cultured in vitro, collected before SARS-CoV-2 vaccination. Receptor source: a human donor who had recovered from COVID-19.

The chain is built from TRBV11-3 and TRBJ2-7, with a possible D match to TRBD2 (6 bases). Trimming cost V 8 bases and J 2 bases, with 16 bases left between them. The CDR3 extends over 14 amino acids. Germline values: CDR1 SGHNT, CDR2 YENEEA. CDR3 loop: CASQDGRRTYEQYF. CDR3 sequence (DNA): TGTGCCAGCCAGGACGGGAGACGCACCTACGAGCAGTACTTC.

A few counts support this clonotype. This sequence joins TRBV6-5 and TRBJ1-5; D ambiguous. The V end lost 4 bases, the J end lost 6 bases, and 7 bases lay between the germline ends. This CDR3 region has 12 residues. Per the germline V gene, CDR1 is MNHEY and CDR2 is SVGAGI. This chain's CDR3 is CASSSWSQPQHF. The CDR3 DNA is TGTGCCAGCAGTTCTTGGTCTCAGCCCCAGCATTTT.

V and J are TRBV7-9 and TRBJ1-1; D gene ambiguous. V was shortened by 2 bases and J by 2 bases, with 9 bases between the two germline ends. The CDR3 runs 14 residues. CDR1 is SEHNR and CDR2 is FQNEAQ in the germline V gene (reference sequence). The CDR3 is CASSLSVRNTEAFF. The DNA of the CDR3 is TGTGCCAGCAGCTTATCGGTGCGAAACACTGAAGCTTTCTTT.

The chain employs TRBV12-3 or TRBV12-4 and TRBJ2-1; 7 bases agree with TRBD1. CDR3 length: 15 residues. V gave up 7 bases and J gave up 4 bases; unmatched junction bases: 10. CDR3 DNA sequence: TGTGCCAGCACCCGAGCCACAGGGGTATACAATGAGCAGTTCTTC. Translated, it gives CASTRATGVYNEQFF.

This clonotype was detected a few times. The V gene is TRBV7-2, the J gene TRBJ2-1; the D is unclear. Trimming stripped 4 bases from V and 10 bases from J, with 14 bases between. The CDR3 sequence is 13 residues long. CDR1 and CDR2 (germline): SGHTA, FQGNSA. In DNA form, the CDR3 reads TGTGCCAGCAGCTCCCTCGTTGAACGGGAGCAGTTCTTC. This sequence encodes CASSSLVEREQFF.

This clonotype was counted a few times. The chain is built from TRBV20-1 and TRBJ2-5; the match to TRBD2 covers 14 bases. Germline V gene data show CDR1 as DFQATT and CDR2 as SNEGSKA (reference sequence). This CDR3 contains 18 residues. The junction had 12 bases not matched to a gene; V was cut back by 3 bases and J by 3 bases. The CDR3 sequence is CSARAGLAGAETKETQYF. The CDR3 coding sequence is TGCAGTGCTAGGGCGGGACTAGCGGGAGCGGAAACAAAAGAGACCCAGTACTTC.

The rearrangement uses TRBV6-1 and TRBJ2-7; D is perhaps TRBD1 or TRBD2 (5 bases each). The germline gives CDR1 MNHNS, CDR2 SASEGT. V was trimmed by 10 bases and J by 2 bases, leaving 21 bases between them. CDR3 length: 15 residues. The CDR3 region is CATGTRDRYTYEQYF. As DNA, the CDR3 is TGTGCCACGGGAACACGGGACCGATATACCTACGAGCAGTACTTC.

The chain employs TRBV2 and TRBJ2-3; 12 nucleotides line up with TRBD1. This CDR3 region has 16 residues. Germline V gene lookup returns CDR1 SNHLY and CDR2 FYNNEI. V lost 5 bases to trimming and J lost 6 bases; unmatched junction nucleotides: 9. The CDR3 DNA follows: TGTGCCAGCAGTCCTCCGGGACAGGGGGCTGGGGATACGCAGTATTTT. It encodes CASSPPGQGAGDTQYF.

The table lists this clonotype with a few counts. The CDR3 loop reads CASSTSRTITYEQYF. The CDR3, as DNA: TGTGCCAGCAGCACTAGCCGGACCATCACCTACGAGCAGTACTTC. The chain has TRBV6-1 and TRBJ2-7, with D perhaps TRBD2 (6 bases). The CDR3 consists of 15 residues. Trimming removed 6 bases at V and 2 bases at J, with 17 bases between. CDR1 is MNHNS, CDR2 SASEGT, per germline.

This clonotype was recorded once. This chain links TRBV5-1 with TRBJ1-6, with D tentatively TRBD1 (5 bases). The ends were cut back, 0 bases at V and 7 bases at J, with 14 bases in the middle. The CDR3 extends over 16 amino acids. Germline assignment: CDR1 SGHRS and CDR2 YFSETQ. The CDR3 DNA follows: TGCGCCAGCAGCTTGGATAGCGGGGGGAGGAATTCACCCCTCCACTTT. Residues: CASSLDSGGRNSPLHF.

The J gene is TRBJ2-7, the V gene TRBV11-3; D gene unclear. The CDR3 runs to 14 residues. Trimming removed 6 bases from V and 0 bases from J, with 12 bases in between. Germline lookup yields CDR1 SGHNT and CDR2 YENEEA. DNA of the CDR3: TGTGCCAGCAGTCGCTCCCGGTCCTCCTACGAGCAGTACTTC. Translation gives CASSRSRSSYEQYF.

V and J are TRBV19 and TRBJ2-7, with 7 bases lining up with TRBD2. There are 18 residues in the CDR3. CDR1 and CDR2 from the germline V gene are LNHDA and SQIVND (reference sequence). Trimming cost V 6 bases and J 0 bases; bases outside gene matches: 17. The CDR3 here is CASSRTIRGGRFSYEQYF. The CDR3 region has the DNA TGTGCCAGTAGCCGGACAATCCGCGGCGGGAGATTCTCCTACGAGCAGTACTTC. Looking up the rest from reference TRBV19 and TRBJ2-7 gives the full variable domain: DGGITQSPKYLFRKEGQNVTLSCEQNLNHDAMYWYRQDPGQGLRLIYYSQIVNDFQKGDIAEGYSVSREKKESFPLTVTSAQKNPTAFYLCASSRTIRGGRFSYEQYFGPGTRLTVT.